This T cell receptor beta chain was sequenced in a study of blood T cells in healthy people across ages. With each sample, at least 5 micrograms of total RNA were extracted. Alongside a J-beta primer mix, a sample-barcoded 5' primer served in a second PCR lasting 7 to 11 cycles. A single record per CDR3 protein comes from TCRdb applying MiXCR to the 5' RACE reads. The data show hundreds of thousands of distinct CDR3 sequences, about 47% seen once. The germline V and J ends were trimmed by 3 bases and 1 base, with 8 bases remaining between them. Germline values: CDR1 DFQATT, CDR2 SNEGSKA (reference sequence). CDR3 length: 13 amino acids.

The chain carries TRBV20-1 and TRBJ2-3, with D uncertain. The specimen sequenced was blood. The receptor's source is a man aged 80 or over in good health. DNA for the CDR3: TGCAGTGCTAGCTTTCCCGGCACAGATACGCAGTATTTT. Translating it yields CSASFPGTDTQYF.